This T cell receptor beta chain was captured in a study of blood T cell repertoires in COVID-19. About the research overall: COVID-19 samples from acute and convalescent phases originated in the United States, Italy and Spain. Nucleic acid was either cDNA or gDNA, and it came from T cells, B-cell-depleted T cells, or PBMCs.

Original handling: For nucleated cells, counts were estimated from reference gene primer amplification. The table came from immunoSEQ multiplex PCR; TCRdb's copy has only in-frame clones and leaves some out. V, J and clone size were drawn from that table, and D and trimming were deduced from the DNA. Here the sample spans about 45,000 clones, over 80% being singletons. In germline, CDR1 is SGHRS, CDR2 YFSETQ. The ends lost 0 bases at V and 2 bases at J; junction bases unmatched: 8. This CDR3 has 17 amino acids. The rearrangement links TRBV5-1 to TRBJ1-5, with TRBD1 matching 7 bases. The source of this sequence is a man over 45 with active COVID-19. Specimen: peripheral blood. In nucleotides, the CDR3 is TGCGCCAGCAGCTTGGGACAGGGAGGTGAAGGCAATCAGCCCCAGCATTTT. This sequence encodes CASSLGQGGEGNQPQHF.